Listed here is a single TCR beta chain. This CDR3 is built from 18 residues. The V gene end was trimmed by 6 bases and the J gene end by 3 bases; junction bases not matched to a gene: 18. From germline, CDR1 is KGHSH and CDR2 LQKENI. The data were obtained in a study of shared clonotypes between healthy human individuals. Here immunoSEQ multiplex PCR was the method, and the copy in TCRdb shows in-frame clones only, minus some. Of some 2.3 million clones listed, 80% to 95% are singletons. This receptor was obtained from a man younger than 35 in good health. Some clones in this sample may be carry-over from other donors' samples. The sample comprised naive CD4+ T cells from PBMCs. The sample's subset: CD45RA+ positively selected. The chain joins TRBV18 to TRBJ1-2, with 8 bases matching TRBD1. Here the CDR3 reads CASSFTGGSQGSDYGYTF. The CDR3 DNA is TGTGCCAGCTCCTTCACAGGGGGATCGCAAGGCAGTGACTATGGCTACACCTTC.